This entry concerns a single T cell receptor beta chain. Its antigen remains undetermined. No base-level quality is on record; no much larger clone is a single base apart. Donors were healthy HIV-negative adults with no recently reported acute infections or vaccinations. Every donor was a Caucasian adult residing in Nashville, Tennessee, USA. CD4+ T cells were enriched by magnetic negative selection; naive cells were then positively selected on CD45RA, and the negative fraction formed the memory subset. Blood was collected by leukapheresis, and PBMCs were isolated by Ficoll-Histopaque density gradient centrifugation and then cryopreserved in liquid nitrogen vapor phase. Analytical flow cytometry was used to check the purity and quantity of every magnetically sorted T cell population. Each sorted fraction had its genomic DNA isolated and then quantified by UV absorbance on a Nanodrop 2000c. The source of the sample is a study of shared clonotypes between healthy human individuals (dated by TCRdb to the early 2020s). Notes on the research overall: A few men and a couple of women, aged 18 to 49 years, made up the cohort. Per donor, three plates each were used for CD4 naive and CD4 memory, two for CD8 naive, and one for CD8 memory. To estimate repertoire size and how much clonotype sharing occurs between individuals, the study deeply sequenced the blood TCR repertoires of 5 or 6 healthy adults. To increase sequencing depth and limit assay-specific biases, TCR repertoire library preparation and sequencing were carried out by different laboratories using diverse techniques. Each donor's leukapheresis produced roughly between roughly 0.85 and 9 billion PBMCs. Study-wide findings and limitations: When several donors were compared, the shared fraction of clonotypes was 5% to 6.5% for naive CD4, 3% to 4% for naive CD8, more than 2% for memory CD4, and less than 0.5% for memory CD8. Compared with non-shared clonotypes, clonotypes shared by all four sorted-subset donors had higher generation probabilities. Only blood was sampled, and tissue TCR repertoires likely differ from those in blood. Incomplete sequencing was indicated by rarefaction of sorted-subset datasets, despite the large sequencing depth. Pairwise subsampling led to the expectation that sequencing depth would affect the degree of clonotype sharing among donors. Larger estimated clonotype richness was generally found for naive subsets than for memory subsets. Because the study included only a small number of donors, the genetic and exposure-history diversity represented was limited.

CDR1 and CDR2, per the germline V gene, are MNHEY and SVGAGI. V is shortened by 0 bases, J by 6 bases, and the region joining them spans 12 bases. From the cysteine through the phenylalanine, the CDR3 covers 15 amino acids. The entry retains the CDR3 DNA only, 45 bases that are in frame from base 1. TCR CDR3 regions were amplified from genomic DNA by multiplex PCR using the deep immunoSEQ assay. For each cell subset, the extracted genomic DNA was distributed evenly across all wells of several immunoSEQ 96-well plates, and each plate served as one replicate. For sorted subsets, 200 ng of genomic DNA, equivalent to some 30,000 T cell genomes, went into each replicate PCR. Purified libraries were quantified with a Qubit 3.0 fluorometer, sized on a Bioanalyzer 2100, and re-quantified with the KAPA Library Quantification kit. A separate single-read 150-cycle Illumina NextSeq 550 flow cell was used to sequence each immunoSEQ 96-well plate. Regarding the original processing steps: Because the immunoSEQ output included only junctional sequences and no quality scores, the filtering could not be the same as the filtering used for full-length reads. Sequences were annotated with PyIR, a Python wrapper for IgBLAST v1.9, using IMGT germline references to assign V/J genes and CDR3. Reads were removed for weak V/J assignments (E-value above 1e-6), missing CDR3, stop codons, out-of-frame junctions, or ambiguous translated residues. V3J clonotypes were defined as sequences sharing an identical inferred V gene, J gene, and CDR3 amino acid sequence. Percentage overlap between repertoires was computed as shared unique clonotypes divided by the size of the smaller repertoire. Three approaches were used to assess repertoire richness: RTK rarefaction, the Chao1 estimator, and Recon v2.1 estimates of unobserved clonotypes. Generation probabilities were computed with OLGA for all TCRbeta clonotypes obtained by the gDNA method from several donors. This immuneACCESS table, as held by TCRdb, lists in-frame sequences with V and J called but not all clones. Of the missing ones, under half trace to an unresolved V gene in checked studies; the others have no known cause. D and trimming were read from the DNA, whereas the V and J calls and clone size are those reported in that table. This sample comprises about 2 million clones, approximately 95% of them detected only once. The ten largest clones take up 0.1% to 0.15% of the sample.

The TCR was taken from a man aged 18 to 30 in good health. Sequencing used naive CD4+ T cells sorted from blood. The cell subset or site label of this sample denotes: CD45RA+ positively selected. The chain uses TRBV6-5 and TRBJ2-1; TRBD1 might be the D gene, on 5 matching bases. Here is the DNA: TGTGCCAGCAGTTACTCGACTGCAGGGCGCAATGAGCAGTTCTTC. Its protein product is CASSYSTAGRNEQFF.